The rows below give T cell receptor beta chains drawn from one sample of a study of T cell repertoires in cytomegalovirus infection. MiXCR, applied by TCRdb to the reads, yields one record per CDR3 protein. This sample carries roughly 760,000 distinct CDR3 sequences, less than 40% of them seen once, and the ten largest clones take around 2.8%. Sequencing input: PBMCs. The receptors come from a human donor in good health (CMV status not recorded). Some clones in this sample may be carry-over from other donors' samples. The CDR3 runs from the conserved cysteine through the conserved F or W. D genes are given only for firm matches. Size values are once, few and many counts, or a class for expanded clones, and some rows have none.

j_call d_call v_call clone_size cdr3_aa cdr3_nt
TRBJ1-1 . TRBV2 . CATLTGRAFF TGTGCCACTCTAACAGGGAGGGCTTTCTTT
TRBJ1-2 . TRBV10-3 few CAISDIYGYTF TGTGCCATCAGTGACATCTATGGCTACACCTTC
TRBJ1-2 . TRBV19 . CASSIDPTVFGYTF TGTGCCAGTAGTATAGACCCGACAGTTTTCGGCTACACCTTC
TRBJ1-4 . TRBV2 . CASSPRAAPEKLFF TGTGCCAGCAGCCCTAGGGCCGCCCCTGAAAAACTGTTTTTT
TRBJ1-2 . TRBV5-1 . CASSLEPGEANYGYTF TGCGCCAGCAGCTTGGAGCCAGGGGAAGCTAACTATGGCTACACCTTC
TRBJ1-4 . TRBV6-6 few CASSLGSLGEKLFF TGTGCCAGCAGTTTGGGGAGTTTGGGTGAAAAACTGTTTTTT
TRBJ1-2 . TRBV13 few CASSLSTQTARLNYGYTF TGTGCCAGCAGCTTAAGTACCCAGACAGCGCGCCTTAACTATGGCTACACCTTC
TRBJ2-1 TRBD1 TRBV6-6 . CASSYGDSRYNEQFF TGTGCCAGCAGTTACGGGGACAGTCGCTACAATGAGCAGTTCTTC
TRBJ2-3 TRBD2 TRBV7-9 . CASSQPRSGEITDTQYF TGTGCCAGCAGTCAACCGCGAAGCGGGGAGATCACAGATACGCAGTATTTT
TRBJ2-3 TRBD2 TRBV20-1 . CSARDVAGGRTDTQYF TGCAGTGCTAGAGATGTGGCGGGGGGCCGCACAGATACGCAGTATTTT
TRBJ2-3 TRBD2 TRBV19 . CASSSGGGGLLDTQYF TGTGCCAGTAGCTCGGGGGGGGGGGGGCTCTTGGATACGCAGTATTTT
TRBJ1-5 TRBD1 TRBV7-8 few CASSLYVPGQGKDQPQHF TGTGCCAGCAGCTTATATGTCCCGGGACAGGGTAAGGATCAGCCCCAGCATTTT
TRBJ2-7 . TRBV28 . CASSPPNSGDYEQYF TGTGCCAGCAGTCCCCCAAATAGCGGAGACTACGAGCAGTACTTC
TRBJ2-1 . TRBV7-9 . CASTRYNEQFF TGTGCCAGCACCCGTTACAATGAGCAGTTCTTC
TRBJ1-2 TRBD1 TRBV3-1 few CASSHSTEEDRGHGYTF TGTGCCAGCAGCCACTCAACCGAAGAGGACAGGGGGCACGGCTACACCTTC
TRBJ1-1 . TRBV27 . CASSLPGEGTEAFF TGTGCCAGCAGTTTACCGGGCGAAGGCACTGAAGCTTTCTTT
TRBJ2-7 . TRBV7-2 many CASTRDFGGSYEQYF TGTGCCAGCACCCGGGACTTCGGGGGCTCCTACGAGCAGTACTTC
TRBJ2-1 TRBD2 TRBV7-7 . CASSLARVAGSYNEQFF TGTGCTAGCAGCTTAGCGAGGGTAGCGGGGAGCTACAATGAGCAGTTCTTC
TRBJ1-2 . TRBV7-9 . CASSLYSRGHHHGYTF TGTGCCAGCAGCTTGTATAGCCGAGGACACCATCATGGCTACACCTTC
TRBJ1-6 . TRBV10-3 few CATKMDFSYNSPLHF TGTGCCACCAAGATGGACTTCTCCTATAATTCACCCCTCCACTTT
TRBJ2-2 . TRBV2 . CARSEGLSKHTGELFF TGTGCCCGCAGTGAGGGGTTGTCGAAGCACACCGGGGAGCTGTTTTTT
TRBJ2-2 . TRBV7-2 . CASSPTDSAGELFF TGTGCCAGCAGCCCTACCGACTCCGCCGGGGAGCTGTTTTTT
TRBJ2-1 . TRBV5-4 . CASSLGVTSGHNEQFF TGTGCCAGCAGCTTGGGGGTGACCTCAGGACACAATGAGCAGTTCTTC
TRBJ2-3 . TRBV10-3 . CALSTGNTDTQYF TGTGCCCTCAGTACAGGGAACACAGATACGCAGTATTTT
TRBJ2-2 . TRBV15 . CASKYFTDRELFF TGTGCCTCAAAGTATTTTACGGACCGGGAGCTGTTTTTT
TRBJ2-3 TRBD2 TRBV18 few CASSPTSPTSGLVTQYF TGTGCCAGCTCACCGACGTCGCCGACTAGCGGTTTAGTTACGCAGTATTTT
TRBJ1-2 . TRBV7-2 many CASSLVTGNYGYTF TGTGCCAGCAGCTTAGTTACAGGGAACTATGGCTACACCTTC
TRBJ1-3 . TRBV6-1 . CASSEDQTDGNTIYF TGTGCCAGCAGTGAAGATCAGACAGATGGAAACACCATATATTTT
TRBJ2-7 . TRBV20-1 . CSARAPGNSYEQYF TGCAGTGCCAGGGCTCCGGGAAACTCCTACGAGCAGTACTTC
TRBJ1-2 . TRBV7-2 few CASSLGNGGRTSHGYTF TGTGCCAGCAGCTTAGGAAATGGAGGCAGGACGTCCCATGGCTACACCTTC
TRBJ2-4 TRBD1 TRBV7-2 many CASSSTGVAKNIQYF TGTGCCAGCAGCTCGACAGGGGTAGCCAAAAACATTCAGTACTTC
TRBJ2-2 . TRBV28 . CASSFPGPGELFF TGTGCCAGCAGTTTTCCAGGTCCCGGGGAGCTGTTTTTT
TRBJ1-1 TRBD1 TRBV7-6 few CASSTRGGQGVLNTEAFF TGTGCCAGCAGCACCCGAGGGGGACAGGGGGTTCTGAACACTGAAGCTTTCTTT
TRBJ1-5 TRBD1 TRBV7-9 . CASSLVGSNRGSQPQHF TGTGCCAGCAGCTTAGTTGGCTCGAACAGGGGCTCTCAGCCCCAGCATTTT
TRBJ2-2 . TRBV19 . CASFQTNTGELFF TGTGCCAGCTTCCAGACTAACACCGGGGAGCTGTTTTTT
TRBJ2-2 . TRBV24-1 . CATKGELFF TGTGCCACCAAGGGGGAGCTGTTTTTT
TRBJ2-2 . TRBV7-3 many CASSLSTGHYPNTGELFF TGTGCCAGCAGCTTAAGCACAGGCCACTACCCTAACACCGGGGAGCTGTTTTTT
TRBJ1-2 . TRBV19 . CASNHQGIYGYTF TGTGCCAGCAATCACCAGGGAATCTATGGCTACACCTTC
TRBJ1-1 . TRBV6-5 few CASIKNTEAFF TGTGCCAGCATCAAAAACACTGAAGCTTTCTTT
TRBJ2-5 . TRBV5-5 . CASSSLVLTETQYF TGTGCCAGCAGCTCGCTAGTCCTTACGGAGACCCAGTACTTC
TRBJ2-7 TRBD1 TRBV5-6 . CASSQQGIADYEQYF TGTGCCAGCAGCCAACAGGGGATCGCGGACTACGAGCAGTACTTC
TRBJ1-4 . TRBV12-3/TRBV12-4 . CASSLSGTLGTNEKLFF TGTGCCAGCAGTTTATCTGGGACCCTGGGGACTAATGAAAAACTGTTTTTT
TRBJ2-7 . TRBV11-2 . CASSLASTGWYEQYF TGTGCCAGCAGCTTAGCCTCGACAGGTTGGTACGAGCAGTACTTC
TRBJ2-3 TRBD2 TRBV19 few CASSPEREGPTDTQYF TGTGCCAGTAGTCCCGAGCGGGAGGGCCCCACAGATACGCAGTATTTT
TRBJ2-1 . TRBV24-1 . CATGRPDEQFF TGTGCCACCGGGCGTCCCGATGAGCAGTTCTTC
TRBJ1-2 TRBD1 TRBV29-1 . CSVEAGGDGYTF TGCAGCGTTGAGGCAGGGGGAGATGGCTACACCTTC
TRBJ2-5 . TRBV7-2 few CASGGWETQYF TGTGCCAGCGGAGGTTGGGAGACCCAGTACTTC
TRBJ2-5 . TRBV5-6 . CASSLTLPDVRGSQETQYF TGTGCCAGCAGCTTGACCCTCCCGGATGTAAGGGGCTCCCAAGAGACCCAGTACTTC
TRBJ2-3 TRBD1 TRBV10-3 . CAMGQGQGADTHYF TGTGCCATGGGGCAGGGACAGGGTGCAGATACGCATTATTTT
TRBJ2-7 TRBD2 TRBV7-6 many CASSSSGTSSTYEQYF TGTGCCAGCAGCTCATCCGGGACTAGCTCTACCTACGAGCAGTACTTC
TRBJ2-7 . TRBV11-2 few CASSLGPGVVYEQYF TGTGCCAGCAGCTTAGGCCCAGGGGTTGTATACGAGCAGTACTTC
TRBJ2-2 TRBD2 TRBV18 . CASSLRITSGANTGELFF TGTGCCAGCTCACTACGAATTACTAGCGGGGCGAACACCGGGGAGCTGTTTTTT
TRBJ2-1 TRBD2 TRBV7-2 few CASSKKVAAGLAGIGGNEQFF TGTGCCAGCAGCAAGAAGGTGGCAGCAGGACTAGCGGGAATAGGGGGGAATGAGCAGTTCTTC
TRBJ1-1 TRBD1 TRBV20-1 few CSARDSRQGNTEAFF TGCAGTGCTAGAGATTCACGACAGGGAAACACTGAAGCTTTCTTT
TRBJ1-5 . TRBV28 few CASSLNGAQHF TGTGCCAGCAGTTTAAATGGGGCCCAGCATTTT